The source of this T cell receptor beta chain is a study of metastatic and nonmetastatic thyroid tumors. As for the study in general: The authors compared repertoires across blood and tumor or nodule tissue from malignant and benign thyroid patients. Findings and limits, study-wide: Significantly greater TCR beta diversity was reportedly found in malignant thyroid tumors than in benign nodules (in blood and tumor).

Under the authors' procedure: CDR3 was compared across clinicopathological groups, and the resulting differences were used to build a distant-metastasis classifier for papillary thyroid cancer. TCRdb reprocessed the PCR reads using MiXCR. It is TCRdb's table, rather than the study itself, that gives the V and J calls and clone size. The sample carries about 20,000 clones, about a third recorded once. Every patient was untreated before thyroid surgery. On this clone itself: Its antigen remains unknown.

The CDR3 has 16 residues. Germline V gives CDR1 SGHAT, CDR2 FQDESV (reference sequence). Trimming removed 1 base from V and 3 bases from J; junction bases left unmatched: 4. The sequencing input was tumor tissue. The rearrangement joins TRBV11-1 to TRBJ2-3; 10 bases are a match to TRBD2. This receptor was identified in a female donor with papillary thyroid cancer or a benign thyroid nodule (not recorded which). Some clones in this sample may be carry-over from other donors' samples. The CDR3 nucleotides read TGTGCCAGCAGCTTAGGCTCTAGCGGGGGTACAGATACGCAGTATTTT. This sequence encodes CASSLGSSGGTDTQYF.